A selection of T cell receptor beta chains follows, all from one sample in a study of beta chain features in type 1 diabetes. Profiling relied on immunoSEQ multiplex PCR, and the TCRdb table lists in-frame clones only, not all of them. The sample has fewer than 650,000 clones, roughly 15% seen once. Specimen: naive CD4+ T cells from blood. The receptors come from a young man in good health. Both conserved end residues are trimmed from each CDR3.

V,J,CDR3
TRBV19,TRBJ2-2,ASSYSLNTGELF
TRBV25-1,TRBJ2-7,ASSDLGQGSSYEQY
TRBV4-2,TRBJ2-7,ASSQEVGRQGFSYEQY
TRBV9,TRBJ1-3,ASSARSSGNTIY
TRBV5-6,TRBJ2-1,ASSLGGAYNEQF
TRBV6-1,TRBJ1-1,ASLQGNMNTEAF
TRBV5-4,TRBJ2-7,ASSPGLGEQY
TRBV11-2,TRBJ1-2,ASSLVQGLGYT
TRBV29-1,TRBJ1-1,SVVKQMNTEAF
TRBV18,TRBJ2-6,ASSRGRTSGANVLT
TRBV29-1,TRBJ2-2,SVGRINTGELF